This T cell receptor (beta chain) is drawn from a study of cytomegalovirus exposure and HLA in healthy donors. As for the study in general: There were about 85 million unique TCRs (from HLA-typed donors) in an early data release. Overall study results and limits: Cytomegalovirus association was assigned to approximately 160 TCR beta chains.

This CDR3 has 19 amino acids. V trimming: 1 base; J trimming: 4 bases; junction bases outside the gene matches: 11. From germline, CDR1 is LGHNA and CDR2 YSLEER. On this clone itself: Antigen unknown.

PCR involved 60 Vbeta and 13 Jbeta primers. Using immunoSEQ multiplex PCR, the repertoire was profiled, and TCRdb retains in-frame clones only, with some absent. The data contain more than 150,000 clones, approximately 73% of them singletons. The TCR was taken from a woman between 25 and 40 years old in good health and CMV-seropositive. Specimen: PBMCs. The V gene is TRBV4-3, the J gene TRBJ2-2, with 11 nucleotides matching TRBD1. CDR3 nucleotides: TGCGCCAGCAGCCAAGGGATCGGGACAGGGGGAATTAGCACCGGGGAGCTGTTTTTT. Encoded protein: CASSQGIGTGGISTGELFF.